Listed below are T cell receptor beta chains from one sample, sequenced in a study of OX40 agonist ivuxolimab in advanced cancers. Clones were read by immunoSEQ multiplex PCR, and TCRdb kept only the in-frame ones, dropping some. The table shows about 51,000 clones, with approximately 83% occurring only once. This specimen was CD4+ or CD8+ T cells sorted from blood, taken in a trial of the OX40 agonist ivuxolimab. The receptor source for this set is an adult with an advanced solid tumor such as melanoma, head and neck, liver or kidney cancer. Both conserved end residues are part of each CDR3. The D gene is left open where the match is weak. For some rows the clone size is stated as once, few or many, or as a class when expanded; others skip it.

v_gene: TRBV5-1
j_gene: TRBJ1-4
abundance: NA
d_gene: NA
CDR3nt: TGCGCCAGCAGCCGACTCCCAGGCGGGGGCCTAAATGAAAAACTGTTTTTT
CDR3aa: CASSRLPGGGLNEKLFF

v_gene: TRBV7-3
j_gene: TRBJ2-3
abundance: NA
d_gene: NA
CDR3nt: TGTGCCAGCAGCTTAAGAAGGGGGACCACAGATACGCAGTATTTT
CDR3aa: CASSLRRGTTDTQYF

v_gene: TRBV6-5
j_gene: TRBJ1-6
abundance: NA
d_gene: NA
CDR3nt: TGTGCCAACCGGGAATTGGGATCACCCCTCCACTTT
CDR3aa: CANRELGSPLHF

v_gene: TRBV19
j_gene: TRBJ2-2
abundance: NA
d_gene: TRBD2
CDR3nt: TGTGCCACTCAAGCGGGGGACGTCACCGGGGAGCTGTTTTTT
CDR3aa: CATQAGDVTGELFF

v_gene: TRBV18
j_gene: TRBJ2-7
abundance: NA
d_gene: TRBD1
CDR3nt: TGTGCCAGCTCACCACCGACAGGGGGCGAGCAGTACTTC
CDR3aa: CASSPPTGGEQYF

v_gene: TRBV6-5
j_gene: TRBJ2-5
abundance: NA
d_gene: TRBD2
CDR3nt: TGTGCCAGCTCACCGGTAGCGGGGGTCGGTGAGACCCAGTACTTC
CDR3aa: CASSPVAGVGETQYF

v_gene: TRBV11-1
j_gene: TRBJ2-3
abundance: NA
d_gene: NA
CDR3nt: TGTGCCAGCAGCTTAGGGGACTGGTTGAGCACAGATACGCAGTATTTT
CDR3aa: CASSLGDWLSTDTQYF

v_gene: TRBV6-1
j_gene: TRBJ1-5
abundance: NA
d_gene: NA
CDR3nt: TGTGCCAGCAGCGCGACGTGGACATCCAATCAGCCCCAGCATTTT
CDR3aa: CASSATWTSNQPQHF

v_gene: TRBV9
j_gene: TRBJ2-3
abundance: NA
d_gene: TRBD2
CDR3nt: TGTGCCAGCAGCGGAGGACTGTCGGGGGGGAGAAGCACAGATACGCAGTATTTT
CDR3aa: CASSGGLSGGRSTDTQYF

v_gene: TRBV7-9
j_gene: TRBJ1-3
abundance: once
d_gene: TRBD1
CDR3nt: TGTGCCAGCAGCTTGACAGGGACTGGAAACACCATATATTTT
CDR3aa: CASSLTGTGNTIYF

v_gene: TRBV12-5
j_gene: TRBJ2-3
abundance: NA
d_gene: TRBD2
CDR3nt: TGTGCTAGTGGTTTGACTAGCGGGGGGGGCAGATGGAGAGATACGCAGTATTTT
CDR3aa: CASGLTSGGGRWRDTQYF

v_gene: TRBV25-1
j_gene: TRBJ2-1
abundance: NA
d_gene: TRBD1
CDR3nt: TGTGCCAGCAGCACGGGACAGAGCTACAATGAGCAGTTCTTC
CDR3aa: CASSTGQSYNEQFF

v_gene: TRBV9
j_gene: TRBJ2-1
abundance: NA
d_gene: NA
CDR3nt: TGTGCCAGCAGCAGGGACCCGACGGGGGATGAGCAGTTCTTC
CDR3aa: CASSRDPTGDEQFF

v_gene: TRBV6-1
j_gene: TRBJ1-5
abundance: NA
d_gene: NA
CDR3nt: TGTGCCAGCAGTGAACCGACCGGGGGGTCTCAGCCCCAGCATTTT
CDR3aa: CASSEPTGGSQPQHF

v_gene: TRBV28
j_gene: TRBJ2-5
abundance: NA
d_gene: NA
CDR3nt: TGTGCCAGCAGTTTACAGCTCCGGGAGACCCAGTACTTC
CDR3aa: CASSLQLRETQYF

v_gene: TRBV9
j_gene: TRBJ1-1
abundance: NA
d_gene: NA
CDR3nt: TGTGCCAGCAGCGTAGATATTTTGAACACTGAAGCTTTCTTT
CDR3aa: CASSVDILNTEAFF

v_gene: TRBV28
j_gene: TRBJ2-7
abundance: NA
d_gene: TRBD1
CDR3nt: TGTGCCAGCAGTTTATTGATCGGGACAGTAGGCTACGAGCAGTACTTC
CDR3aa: CASSLLIGTVGYEQYF

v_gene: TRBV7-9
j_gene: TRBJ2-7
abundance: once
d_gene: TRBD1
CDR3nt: TGTGCCAGCAGCTTAGCAACCGGGACAGGCAACACCTACGAGCAGTACTTC
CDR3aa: CASSLATGTGNTYEQYF

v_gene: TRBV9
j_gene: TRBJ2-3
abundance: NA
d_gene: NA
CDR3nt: TGTGCCAGCAGCGTAGCCCCGGGACATCAGAGCACAGATACGCAGTATTTT
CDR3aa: CASSVAPGHQSTDTQYF

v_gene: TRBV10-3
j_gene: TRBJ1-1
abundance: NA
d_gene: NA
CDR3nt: TGTGCCATCAGTGGTGCACAGAACACTGAAGCTTTCTTT
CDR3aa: CAISGAQNTEAFF

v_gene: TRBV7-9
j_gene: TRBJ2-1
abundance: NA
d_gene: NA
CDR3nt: TGTGCCAGCAGCCCGCTAGCGACCTCCTACAATGAGCAGTTCTTC
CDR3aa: CASSPLATSYNEQFF

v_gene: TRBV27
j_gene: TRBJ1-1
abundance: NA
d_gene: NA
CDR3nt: TGTGCCAGCAGTTTTTGGCGCGGGAACACTGAAGCTTTCTTT
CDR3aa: CASSFWRGNTEAFF

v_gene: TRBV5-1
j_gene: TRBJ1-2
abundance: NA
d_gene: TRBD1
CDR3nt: TGCGCCAGCAGCTCCTGGACAGGGGACTATGGCTACACCTTC
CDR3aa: CASSSWTGDYGYTF

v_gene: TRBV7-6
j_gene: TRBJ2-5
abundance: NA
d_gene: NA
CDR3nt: TGTGCCAGCAGCTCCGGGGAGACCCAGTACTTC
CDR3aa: CASSSGETQYF

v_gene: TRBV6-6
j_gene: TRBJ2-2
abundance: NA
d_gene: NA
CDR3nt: TGTGCCAGCAGTTACCTTGGGGGCACCGGGGAGCTGTTTTTT
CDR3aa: CASSYLGGTGELFF

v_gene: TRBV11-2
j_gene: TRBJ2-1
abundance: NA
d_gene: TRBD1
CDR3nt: TGTGCCAGCAGCTTAGCTGGACAGGGGAAGAATGAGCAGTTCTTC
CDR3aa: CASSLAGQGKNEQFF

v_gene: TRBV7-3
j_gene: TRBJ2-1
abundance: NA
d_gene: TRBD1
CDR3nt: TGTGCCAGCAGCCCCGGACAGGGGACGGACGGGGATGAGCAGTTCTTC
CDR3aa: CASSPGQGTDGDEQFF

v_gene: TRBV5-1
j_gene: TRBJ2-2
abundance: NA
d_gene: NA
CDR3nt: TGCGCCAGCAGCTTTACGGGGAGTCACGGCGGGGAGCTGTTTTTT
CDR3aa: CASSFTGSHGGELFF

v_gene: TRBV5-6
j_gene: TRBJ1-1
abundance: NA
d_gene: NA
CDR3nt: TGTGCCAGCAGCTTGTCGCAGGCAAACACTGAAGCTTTCTTT
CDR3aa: CASSLSQANTEAFF

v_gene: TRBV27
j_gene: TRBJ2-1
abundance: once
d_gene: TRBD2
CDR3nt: TGTGCCAGCACCCAGGGACTAGTAGGCTACAATGAGCAGTTCTTC
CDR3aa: CASTQGLVGYNEQFF

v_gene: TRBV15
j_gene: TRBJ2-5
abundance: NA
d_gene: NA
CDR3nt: TGTGCCACCAGCTCCTCTACCGGGTTCCAAGAGACCCAGTACTTC
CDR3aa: CATSSSTGFQETQYF

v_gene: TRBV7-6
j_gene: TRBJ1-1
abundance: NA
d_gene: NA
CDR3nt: TGTGCCAGCAGCCCCGTGGTCACTGAAGCTTTCTTT
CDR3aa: CASSPVVTEAFF

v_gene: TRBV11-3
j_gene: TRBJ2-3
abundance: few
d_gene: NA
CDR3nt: TGTGCCAGCAGCCTAGGCCTCCAGGGAGATACGCAGTATTTT
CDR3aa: CASSLGLQGDTQYF

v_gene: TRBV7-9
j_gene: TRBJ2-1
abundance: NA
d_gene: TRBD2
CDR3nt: TGTGCCAGCAGCTTAGTTGGCGGGGGTTCCTACAATGAGCAGTTCTTC
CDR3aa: CASSLVGGGSYNEQFF

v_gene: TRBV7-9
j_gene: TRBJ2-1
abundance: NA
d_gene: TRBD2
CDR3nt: TGTGCCAGCAGCCCCGGGAGGTTACCCTACAATGAGCAGTTCTTC
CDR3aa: CASSPGRLPYNEQFF

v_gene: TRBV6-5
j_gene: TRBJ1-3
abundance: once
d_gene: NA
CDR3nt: TGTGCCACCAGACGGGAATCTGGAAACACCATATATTTT
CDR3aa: CATRRESGNTIYF

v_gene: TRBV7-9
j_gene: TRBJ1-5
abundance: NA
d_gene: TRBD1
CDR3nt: TGTGCCAGCAGCAAGGGACAGGGAAATCAGCCCCAGCATTTT
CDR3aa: CASSKGQGNQPQHF

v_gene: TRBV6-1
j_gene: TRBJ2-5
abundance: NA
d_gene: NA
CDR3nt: TGTGCCAGCAGAGTACGGGGCCAAGAGACCCAGTACTTC
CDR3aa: CASRVRGQETQYF

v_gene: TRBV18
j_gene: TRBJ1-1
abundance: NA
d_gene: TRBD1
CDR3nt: TGTGCCAGCCGACAGGGGACTGAACAGGGTGAAGCTTTCTTT
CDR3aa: CASRQGTEQGEAFF

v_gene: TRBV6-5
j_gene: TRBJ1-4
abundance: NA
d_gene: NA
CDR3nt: TGTGCCAGCAGGCGTCAGGGTACGACTAATGAAAAACTGTTTTTT
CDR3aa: CASRRQGTTNEKLFF

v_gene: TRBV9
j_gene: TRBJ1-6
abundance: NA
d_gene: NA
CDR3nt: TGTGCCAGCAGCGTAGGGGGAGGGGGTAGGAATAATTCACCCCTCCACTTT
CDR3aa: CASSVGGGGRNNSPLHF

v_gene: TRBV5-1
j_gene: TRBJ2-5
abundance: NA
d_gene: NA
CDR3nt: TGCGCCAGCAGCTGGCGGACTTGGCCAGAGACCCAGTACTTC
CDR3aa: CASSWRTWPETQYF

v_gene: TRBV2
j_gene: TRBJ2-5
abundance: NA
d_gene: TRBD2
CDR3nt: TGTGCCAGCAGTAGGGGGCTAGCGGGGCAAGAGACCCAGTACTTC
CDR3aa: CASSRGLAGQETQYF

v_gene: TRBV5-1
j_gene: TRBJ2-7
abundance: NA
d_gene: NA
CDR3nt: TGCGCCAGCAGCTCCGGGGACCACGGATCCTACGAGCAGTACTTC
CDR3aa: CASSSGDHGSYEQYF

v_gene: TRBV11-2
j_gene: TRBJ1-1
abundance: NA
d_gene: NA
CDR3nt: TGTGCCAGCAGCTTAATGGGGATTGAAGCTTTCTTT
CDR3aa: CASSLMGIEAFF